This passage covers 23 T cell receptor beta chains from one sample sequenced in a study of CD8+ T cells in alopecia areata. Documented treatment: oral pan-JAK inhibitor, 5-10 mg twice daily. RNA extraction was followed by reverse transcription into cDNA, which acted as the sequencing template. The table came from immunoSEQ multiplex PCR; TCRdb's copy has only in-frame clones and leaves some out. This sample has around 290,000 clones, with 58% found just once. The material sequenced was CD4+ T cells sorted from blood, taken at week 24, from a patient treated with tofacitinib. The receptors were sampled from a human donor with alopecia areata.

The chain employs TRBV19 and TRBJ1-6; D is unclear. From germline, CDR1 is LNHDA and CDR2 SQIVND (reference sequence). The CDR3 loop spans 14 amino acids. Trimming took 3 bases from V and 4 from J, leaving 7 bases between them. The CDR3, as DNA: TGTGCCAGTAGTATGCGACGATATAATTCACCCCTCCACTTT. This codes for CASSMRRYNSPLHF.

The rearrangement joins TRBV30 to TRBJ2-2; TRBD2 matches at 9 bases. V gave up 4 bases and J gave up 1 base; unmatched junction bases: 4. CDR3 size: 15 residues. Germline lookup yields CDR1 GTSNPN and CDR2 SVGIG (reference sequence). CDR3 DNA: TGTGCCTGGAAATTAGCGGGGGTGAACACCGGGGAGCTGTTTTTT. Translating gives CAWKLAGVNTGELFF.

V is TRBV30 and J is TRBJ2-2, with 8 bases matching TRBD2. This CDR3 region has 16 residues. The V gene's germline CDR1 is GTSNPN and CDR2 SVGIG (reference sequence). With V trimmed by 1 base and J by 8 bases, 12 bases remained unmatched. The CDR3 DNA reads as TGTGCCTGGAGTGCCCGGGGCGGGGGGCCCAAAGGGGAGCTGTTTTTT. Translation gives CAWSARGGGPKGELFF.

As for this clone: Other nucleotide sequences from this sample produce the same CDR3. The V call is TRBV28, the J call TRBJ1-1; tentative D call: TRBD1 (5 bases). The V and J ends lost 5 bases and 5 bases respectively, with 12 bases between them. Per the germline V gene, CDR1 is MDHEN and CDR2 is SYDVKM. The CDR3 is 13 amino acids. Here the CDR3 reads CASSLPGGTEAFF. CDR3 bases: TGTGCCAGCAGTCTACCGGGGGGGACTGAAGCTTTCTTT.

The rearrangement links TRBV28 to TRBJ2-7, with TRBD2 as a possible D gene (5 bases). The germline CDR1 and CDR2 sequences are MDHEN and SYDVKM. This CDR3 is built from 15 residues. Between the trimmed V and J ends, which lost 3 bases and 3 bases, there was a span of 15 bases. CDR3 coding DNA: TGTGCCAGCAGTTTCCCCGGGGATCTTGACTACGAGCAGTACTTC. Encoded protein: CASSFPGDLDYEQYF.

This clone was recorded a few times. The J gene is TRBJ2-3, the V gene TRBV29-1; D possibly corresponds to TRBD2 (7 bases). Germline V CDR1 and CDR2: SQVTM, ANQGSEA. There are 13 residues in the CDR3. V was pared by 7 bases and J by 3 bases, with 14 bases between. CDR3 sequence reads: CSAEEGGTDTQYF. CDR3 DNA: TGCAGCGCGGAAGAGGGGGGGACAGATACGCAGTATTTT.

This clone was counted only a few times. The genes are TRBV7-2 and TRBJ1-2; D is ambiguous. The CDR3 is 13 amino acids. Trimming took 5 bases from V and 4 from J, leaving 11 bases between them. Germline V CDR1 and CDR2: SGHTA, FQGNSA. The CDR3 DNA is TGTGCCAGCAGCCCTGACCGGAGCTATGGCTACACCTTC. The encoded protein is CASSPDRSYGYTF.

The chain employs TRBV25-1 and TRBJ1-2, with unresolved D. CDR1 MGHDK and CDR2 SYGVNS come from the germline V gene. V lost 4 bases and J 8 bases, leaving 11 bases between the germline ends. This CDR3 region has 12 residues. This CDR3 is CASSVGLGGYTF. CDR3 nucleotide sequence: TGTGCCAGCAGTGTAGGCTTGGGGGGCTACACCTTC.

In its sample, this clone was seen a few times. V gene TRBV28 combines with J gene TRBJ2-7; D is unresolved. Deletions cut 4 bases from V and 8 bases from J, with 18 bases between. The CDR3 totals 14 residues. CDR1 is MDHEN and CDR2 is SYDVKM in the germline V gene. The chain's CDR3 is CASSSLMLGTKQYF. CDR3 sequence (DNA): TGTGCCAGCAGTTCCCTAATGCTGGGAACCAAGCAGTACTTC.

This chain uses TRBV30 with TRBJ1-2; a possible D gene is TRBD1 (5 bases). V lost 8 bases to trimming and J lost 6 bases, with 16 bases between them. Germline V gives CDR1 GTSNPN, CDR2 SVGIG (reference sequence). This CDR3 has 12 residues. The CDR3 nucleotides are TGTGCCGGGGCTCAAGTGAGAGATGGCTACACCTTC. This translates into CAGAQVRDGYTF.

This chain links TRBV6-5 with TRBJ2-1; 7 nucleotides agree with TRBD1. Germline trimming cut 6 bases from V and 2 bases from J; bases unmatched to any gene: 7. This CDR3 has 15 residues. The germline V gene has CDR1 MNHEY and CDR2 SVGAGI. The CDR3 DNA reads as TGTGCCAGCAGCCGAACAGGGGAGACCTACAATGAGCAGTTCTTC. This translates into CASSRTGETYNEQFF.

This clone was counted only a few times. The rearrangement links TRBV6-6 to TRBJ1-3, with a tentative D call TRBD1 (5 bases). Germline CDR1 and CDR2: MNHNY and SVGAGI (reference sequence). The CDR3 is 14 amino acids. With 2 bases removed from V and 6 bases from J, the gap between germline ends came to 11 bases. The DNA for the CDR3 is TGTGCCAGCAGTTACACCGGGACTCTAAACACCATATATTTT. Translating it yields CASSYTGTLNTIYF.

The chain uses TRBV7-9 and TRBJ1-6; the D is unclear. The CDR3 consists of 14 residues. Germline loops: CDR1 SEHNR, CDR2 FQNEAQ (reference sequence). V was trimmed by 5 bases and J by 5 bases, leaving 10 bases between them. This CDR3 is CASSDDRNNSPLHF. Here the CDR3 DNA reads TGTGCCAGCAGCGACGACCGGAATAATTCACCCCTCCACTTT.

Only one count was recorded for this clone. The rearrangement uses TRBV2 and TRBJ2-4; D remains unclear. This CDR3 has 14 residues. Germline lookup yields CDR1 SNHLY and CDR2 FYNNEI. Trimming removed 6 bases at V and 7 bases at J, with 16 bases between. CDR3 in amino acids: CASRLVLVWNIQYF. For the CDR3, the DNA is TGTGCCAGCAGGCTTGTACTGGTGTGGAACATTCAGTACTTC.

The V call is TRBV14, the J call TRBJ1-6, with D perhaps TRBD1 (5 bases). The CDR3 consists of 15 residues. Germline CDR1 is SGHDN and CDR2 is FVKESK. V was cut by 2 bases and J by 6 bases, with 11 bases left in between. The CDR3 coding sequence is TGTGCCAGCAGCCAACTCTGGGGCGGTAATTCACCCCTCCACTTT. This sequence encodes CASSQLWGGNSPLHF.

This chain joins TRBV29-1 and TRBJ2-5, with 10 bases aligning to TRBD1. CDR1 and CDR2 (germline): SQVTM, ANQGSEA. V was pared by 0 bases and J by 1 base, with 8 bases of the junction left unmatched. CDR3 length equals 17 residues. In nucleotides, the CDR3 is TGCAGCGTTGAAGATGGGAGTGGGACAGGGGTCCAAGAGACCCAGTACTTC. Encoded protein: CSVEDGSGTGVQETQYF.

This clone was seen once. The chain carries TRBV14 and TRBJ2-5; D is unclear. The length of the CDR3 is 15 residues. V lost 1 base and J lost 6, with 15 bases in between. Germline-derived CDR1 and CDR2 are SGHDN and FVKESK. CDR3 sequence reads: CASSQVGLSAQTQYF. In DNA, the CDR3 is TGTGCCAGCAGCCAAGTGGGCCTATCTGCCCAGACCCAGTACTTC.

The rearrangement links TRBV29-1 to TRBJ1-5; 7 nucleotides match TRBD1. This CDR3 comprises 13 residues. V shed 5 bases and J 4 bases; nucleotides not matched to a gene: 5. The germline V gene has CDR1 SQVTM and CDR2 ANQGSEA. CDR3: CSVSGTVNQPQHF. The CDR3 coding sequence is TGCAGCGTTTCCGGGACAGTTAATCAGCCCCAGCATTTT.

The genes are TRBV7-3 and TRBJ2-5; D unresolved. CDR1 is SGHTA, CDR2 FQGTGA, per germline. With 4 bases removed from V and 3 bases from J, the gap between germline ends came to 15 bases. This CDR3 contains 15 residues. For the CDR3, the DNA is TGTGCCAGCAGCTCATCCTCGGGTAGCAAAGAGACCCAGTACTTC. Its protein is CASSSSSGSKETQYF.

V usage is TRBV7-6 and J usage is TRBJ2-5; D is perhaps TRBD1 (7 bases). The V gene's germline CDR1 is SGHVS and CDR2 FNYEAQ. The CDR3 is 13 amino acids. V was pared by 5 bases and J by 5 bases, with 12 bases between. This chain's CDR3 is CASSRPGGETQYF. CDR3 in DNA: TGTGCCAGCAGCCGGCCAGGGGGGGAGACCCAGTACTTC.

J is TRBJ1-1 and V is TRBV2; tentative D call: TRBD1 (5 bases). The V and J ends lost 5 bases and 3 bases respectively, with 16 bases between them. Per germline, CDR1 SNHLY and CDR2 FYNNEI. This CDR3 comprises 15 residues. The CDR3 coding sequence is TGTGCCAGCAGTCGGGCGGGGGTCGTGGACACTGAAGCTTTCTTT. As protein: CASSRAGVVDTEAFF.

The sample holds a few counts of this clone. CDR3 sequence reads: CASTSSRGEQYF. The CDR3 bases are TGTGCCAGCACCTCCTCACGGGGAGAGCAGTACTTC. The chain combines TRBV28 with TRBJ2-7, with D perhaps matching TRBD2 (5 bases). Deletions cut 7 bases from V and 7 bases from J, with 14 bases between. Germline-derived CDR1 and CDR2 are MDHEN and SYDVKM. The CDR3 consists of 12 residues.

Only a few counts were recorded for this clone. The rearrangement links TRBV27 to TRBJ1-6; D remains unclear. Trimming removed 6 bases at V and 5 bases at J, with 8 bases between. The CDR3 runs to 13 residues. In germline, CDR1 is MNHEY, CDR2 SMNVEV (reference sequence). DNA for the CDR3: TGTGCCAGCAGCGCACGGAATAATTCACCCCTCCACTTT. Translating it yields CASSARNNSPLHF.